This TCR beta chain was recovered during a study of cytomegalovirus exposure and HLA in healthy donors. Amplification used 60 Vbeta primers and 13 Jbeta primers. Some clones are missing from TCRdb's copy, which holds only in-frame ones; the method was immunoSEQ multiplex PCR. The sample records about 80,000 clones, over 60% being singletons. Points from the study as a whole: The study listed 164 cytomegalovirus-associated TCR beta chains.

Regarding this clone: Its antigen is as yet unknown.

V was trimmed by 0 bases and J by 8 bases, leaving 14 bases between them. The CDR3 has 14 amino acids. Germline values: CDR1 SGHNT, CDR2 YYREEE (reference sequence). The TCR comes from a male donor in good health and CMV-seropositive. J is TRBJ1-2 and V is TRBV5-4, with D possibly TRBD1 on 6 matching bases. What was sequenced was PBMCs. CDR3 in DNA: TGTGCCAGCAGCTTGGCCAGGGGAGTCATCGGCTACACCTTC. Translating it yields CASSLARGVIGYTF. Drawing the rest from reference TRBV5-4 and TRBJ1-2, the complete variable domain is ETGVTQSPTHLIKTRGQQVTLRCSSQSGHNTVSWYQQALGQGPQFIFQYYREEENGRGNFPPRFSGLQFPNYSSELNVNALELDDSALYLCASSLARGVIGYTFGSGTRLTVV.